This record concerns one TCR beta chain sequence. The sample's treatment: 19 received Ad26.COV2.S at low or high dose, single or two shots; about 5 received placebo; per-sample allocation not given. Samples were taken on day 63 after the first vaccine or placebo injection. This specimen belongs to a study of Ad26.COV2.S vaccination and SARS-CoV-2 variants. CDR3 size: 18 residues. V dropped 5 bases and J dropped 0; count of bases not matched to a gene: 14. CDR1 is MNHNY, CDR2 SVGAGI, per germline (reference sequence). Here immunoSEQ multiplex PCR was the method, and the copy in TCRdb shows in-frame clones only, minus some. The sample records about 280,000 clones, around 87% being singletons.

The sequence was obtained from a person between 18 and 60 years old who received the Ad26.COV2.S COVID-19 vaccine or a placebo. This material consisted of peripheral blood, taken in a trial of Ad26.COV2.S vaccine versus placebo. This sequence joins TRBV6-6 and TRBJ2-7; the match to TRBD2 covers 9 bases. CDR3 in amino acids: CASSPEFSRTSVSYEQYF. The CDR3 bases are TGTGCCAGCAGTCCCGAATTCTCGAGGACTAGCGTCTCCTACGAGCAGTACTTC.